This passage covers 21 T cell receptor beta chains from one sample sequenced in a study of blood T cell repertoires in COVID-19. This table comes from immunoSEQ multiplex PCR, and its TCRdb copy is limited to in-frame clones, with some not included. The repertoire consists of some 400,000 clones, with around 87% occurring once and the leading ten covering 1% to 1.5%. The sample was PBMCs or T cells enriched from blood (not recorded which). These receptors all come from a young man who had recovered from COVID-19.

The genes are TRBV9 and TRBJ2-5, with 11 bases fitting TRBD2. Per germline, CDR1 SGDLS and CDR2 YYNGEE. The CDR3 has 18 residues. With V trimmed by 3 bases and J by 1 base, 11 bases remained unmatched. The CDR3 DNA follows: TGTGCCAGCAGCGAGGGACCTGGGACTAGCGGAATCCAAGAGACCCAGTACTTC. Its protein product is CASSEGPGTSGIQETQYF.

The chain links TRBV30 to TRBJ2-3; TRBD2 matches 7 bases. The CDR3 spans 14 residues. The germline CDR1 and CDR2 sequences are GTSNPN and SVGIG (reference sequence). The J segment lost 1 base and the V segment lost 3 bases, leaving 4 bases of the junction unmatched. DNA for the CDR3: TGTGCCTGGAGAAGCGGGGTCGGCACAGATACGCAGTATTTT. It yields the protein CAWRSGVGTDTQYF.

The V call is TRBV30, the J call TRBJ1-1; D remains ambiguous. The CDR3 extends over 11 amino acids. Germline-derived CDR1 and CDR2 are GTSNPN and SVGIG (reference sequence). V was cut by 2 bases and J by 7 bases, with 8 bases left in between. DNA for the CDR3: TGTGCCTGGAGTAGAGACATTGAAGCTTTCTTT. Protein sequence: CAWSRDIEAFF.

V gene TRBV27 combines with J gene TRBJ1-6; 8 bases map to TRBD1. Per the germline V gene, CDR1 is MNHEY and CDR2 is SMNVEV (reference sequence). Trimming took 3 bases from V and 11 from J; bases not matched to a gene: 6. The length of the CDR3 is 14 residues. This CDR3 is CASSFGQGIAPLHF. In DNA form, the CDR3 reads TGTGCCAGCAGTTTTGGACAGGGTATCGCACCCCTCCACTTT.

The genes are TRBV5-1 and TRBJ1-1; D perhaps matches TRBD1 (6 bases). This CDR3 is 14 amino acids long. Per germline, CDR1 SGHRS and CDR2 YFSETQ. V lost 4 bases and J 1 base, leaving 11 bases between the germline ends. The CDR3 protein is CASSLGHSNTEAFF. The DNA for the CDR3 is TGCGCCAGCAGCCTGGGACACTCGAACACTGAAGCTTTCTTT.

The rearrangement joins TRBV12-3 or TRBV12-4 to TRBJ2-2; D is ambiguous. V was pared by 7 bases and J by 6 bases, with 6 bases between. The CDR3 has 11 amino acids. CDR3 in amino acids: CASTKSGELFF. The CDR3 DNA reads TGTGCCAGCACCAAATCCGGGGAGCTGTTTTTT.

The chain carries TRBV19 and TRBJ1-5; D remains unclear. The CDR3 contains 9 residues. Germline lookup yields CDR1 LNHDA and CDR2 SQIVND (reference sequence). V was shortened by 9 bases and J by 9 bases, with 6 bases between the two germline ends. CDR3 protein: CARTRPQHF. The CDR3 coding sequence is TGTGCCAGGACTAGGCCCCAGCATTTT.

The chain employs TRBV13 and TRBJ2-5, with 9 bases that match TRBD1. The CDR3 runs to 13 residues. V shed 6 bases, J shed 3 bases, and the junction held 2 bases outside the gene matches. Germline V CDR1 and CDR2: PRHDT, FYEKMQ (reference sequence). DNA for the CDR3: TGTGCCAGCAGGACAGGGGGTAAAGAGACCCAGTACTTC. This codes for CASRTGGKETQYF.

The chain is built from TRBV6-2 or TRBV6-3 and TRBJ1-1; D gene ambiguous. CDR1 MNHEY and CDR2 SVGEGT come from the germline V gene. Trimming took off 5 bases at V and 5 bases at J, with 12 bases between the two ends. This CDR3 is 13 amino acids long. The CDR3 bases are TGTGCCAGCAGTCTCCCGGGTAGGACTGAAGCTTTCTTT. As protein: CASSLPGRTEAFF.

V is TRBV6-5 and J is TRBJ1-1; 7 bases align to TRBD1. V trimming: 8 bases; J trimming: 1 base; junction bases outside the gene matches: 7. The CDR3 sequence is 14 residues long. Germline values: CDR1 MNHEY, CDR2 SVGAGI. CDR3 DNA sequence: TGTGCCAGCCTCCCCGGGACAGAGAACACTGAAGCTTTCTTT. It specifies CASLPGTENTEAFF.

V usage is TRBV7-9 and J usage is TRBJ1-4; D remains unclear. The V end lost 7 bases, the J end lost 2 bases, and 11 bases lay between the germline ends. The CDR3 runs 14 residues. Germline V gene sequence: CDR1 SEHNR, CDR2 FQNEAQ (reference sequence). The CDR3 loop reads CASTFPRTNEKLFF. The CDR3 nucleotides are TGTGCCAGCACCTTTCCGAGGACTAATGAAAAACTGTTTTTT.

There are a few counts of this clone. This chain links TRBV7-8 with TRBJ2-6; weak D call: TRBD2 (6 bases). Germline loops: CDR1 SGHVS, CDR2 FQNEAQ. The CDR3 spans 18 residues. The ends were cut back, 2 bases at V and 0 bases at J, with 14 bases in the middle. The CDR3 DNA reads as TGTGCCAGCAGCTTACGGGGGATCGACTACTCTGGGGCCAACGTCCTGACTTTC. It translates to CASSLRGIDYSGANVLTF.

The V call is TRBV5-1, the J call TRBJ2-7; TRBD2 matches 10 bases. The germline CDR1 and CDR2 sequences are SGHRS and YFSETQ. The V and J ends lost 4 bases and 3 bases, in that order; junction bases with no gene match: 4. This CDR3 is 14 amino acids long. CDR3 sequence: CASSRTSGDYEQYF. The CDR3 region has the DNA TGCGCCAGCAGCCGAACTAGCGGGGACTACGAGCAGTACTTC.

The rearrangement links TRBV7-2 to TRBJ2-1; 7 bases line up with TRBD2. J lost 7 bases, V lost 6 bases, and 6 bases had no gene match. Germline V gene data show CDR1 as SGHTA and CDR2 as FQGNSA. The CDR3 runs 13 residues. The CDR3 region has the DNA TGTGCCAGCAGATCCCCCGGGAGGAATGAGCAGTTCTTC. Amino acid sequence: CASRSPGRNEQFF. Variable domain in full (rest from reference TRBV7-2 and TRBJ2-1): GAGVSQSPSNKVTEKGKDVELRCDPISGHTALYWYRQSLGQGLEFLIYFQGNSAPDKSGLPSDRFSAERTGGSVSTLTIQRTQQEDSAVYLCASRSPGRNEQFFGPGTRLTVL.

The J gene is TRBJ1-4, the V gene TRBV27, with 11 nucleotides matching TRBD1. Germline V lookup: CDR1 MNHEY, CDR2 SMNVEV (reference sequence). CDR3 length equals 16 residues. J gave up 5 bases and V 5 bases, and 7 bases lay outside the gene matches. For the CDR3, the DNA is TGTGCCAGCAGTCCCTCTCGGACAGGGGGCAATGAAAAACTGTTTTTT. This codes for CASSPSRTGGNEKLFF.

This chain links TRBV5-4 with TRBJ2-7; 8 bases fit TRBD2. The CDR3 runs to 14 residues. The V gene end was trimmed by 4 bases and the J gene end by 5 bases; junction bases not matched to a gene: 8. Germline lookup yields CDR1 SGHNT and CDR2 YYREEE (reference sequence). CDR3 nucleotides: TGTGCCAGCAGCCCCTATGAGCGGGGGAACGAGCAGTACTTC. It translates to CASSPYERGNEQYF.

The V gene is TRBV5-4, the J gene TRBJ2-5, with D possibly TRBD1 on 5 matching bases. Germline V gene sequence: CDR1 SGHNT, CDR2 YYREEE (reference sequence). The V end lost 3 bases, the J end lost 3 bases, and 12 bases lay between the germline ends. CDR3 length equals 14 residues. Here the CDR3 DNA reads TGTGCCAGCAGCTCAGGTCCAGGGAAAGAGACCCAGTACTTC. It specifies CASSSGPGKETQYF.

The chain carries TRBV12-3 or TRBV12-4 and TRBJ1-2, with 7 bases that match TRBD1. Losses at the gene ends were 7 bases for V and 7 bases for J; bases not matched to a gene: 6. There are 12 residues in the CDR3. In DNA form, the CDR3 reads TGTGCCAGCAATCAAGGGGGCGCTGGCTACACCTTC. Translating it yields CASNQGGAGYTF.

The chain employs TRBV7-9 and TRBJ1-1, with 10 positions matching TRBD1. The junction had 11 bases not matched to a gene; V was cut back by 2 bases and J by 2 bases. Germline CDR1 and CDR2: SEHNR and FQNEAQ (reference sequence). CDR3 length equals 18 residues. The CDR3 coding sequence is TGTGCCAGCAGCTTAAGGGACAGGGGAGAGATAAGTAACACTGAAGCTTTCTTT. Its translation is CASSLRDRGEISNTEAFF.

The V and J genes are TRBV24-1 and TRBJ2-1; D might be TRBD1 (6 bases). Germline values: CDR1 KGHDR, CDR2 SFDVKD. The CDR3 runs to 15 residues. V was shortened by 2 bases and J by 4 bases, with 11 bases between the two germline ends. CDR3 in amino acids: CATSDSADRYNEQFF. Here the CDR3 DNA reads TGTGCCACCAGTGATTCGGCAGACAGGTACAATGAGCAGTTCTTC.

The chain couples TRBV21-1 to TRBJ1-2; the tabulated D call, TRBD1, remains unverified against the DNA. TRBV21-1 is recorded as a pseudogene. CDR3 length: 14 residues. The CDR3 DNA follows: TGTGCCAGCAGCAAAAAAAGGACAGCTAGATATTACACCTTC. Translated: CASSKKRTARYYTF.